The 2 T cell receptor beta chains below all came from one sample that was sequenced in a study of blood T cell repertoires in COVID-19. Profiled with immunoSEQ multiplex PCR; TCRdb holds only in-frame clones, not every one. The data hold approximately 180,000 clones, with more than 85% observed a single time. Sequenced material: PBMCs or T cells enriched from blood (not recorded which). Every receptor here comes from a human donor with acute COVID-19. The donor label of this sample is uncertain.

V is TRBV28 and J is TRBJ1-2; D is unresolved. The CDR3 loop spans 12 amino acids. Germline-derived CDR1 and CDR2 are MDHEN and SYDVKM. The ends were cut back, 3 bases at V and 1 base at J, with 3 bases in the middle. The CDR3 here is CASSFSNYGYTF. CDR3 sequence (DNA): TGTGCCAGCAGTTTTAGTAACTATGGCTACACCTTC.

In this sample, this clone turned up a few times. The chain joins TRBV4-2 to TRBJ1-2, with unresolved D. V was shortened by 3 bases and J by 4 bases, with 9 bases between the two germline ends. The CDR3 has 13 amino acids. The germline gives CDR1 LGHNA, CDR2 YNFKEQ. The CDR3 nucleotides read TGTGCCAGCAGCCAGGGAGAGGGCTATGGCTACACCTTC. Amino acid sequence: CASSQGEGYGYTF.